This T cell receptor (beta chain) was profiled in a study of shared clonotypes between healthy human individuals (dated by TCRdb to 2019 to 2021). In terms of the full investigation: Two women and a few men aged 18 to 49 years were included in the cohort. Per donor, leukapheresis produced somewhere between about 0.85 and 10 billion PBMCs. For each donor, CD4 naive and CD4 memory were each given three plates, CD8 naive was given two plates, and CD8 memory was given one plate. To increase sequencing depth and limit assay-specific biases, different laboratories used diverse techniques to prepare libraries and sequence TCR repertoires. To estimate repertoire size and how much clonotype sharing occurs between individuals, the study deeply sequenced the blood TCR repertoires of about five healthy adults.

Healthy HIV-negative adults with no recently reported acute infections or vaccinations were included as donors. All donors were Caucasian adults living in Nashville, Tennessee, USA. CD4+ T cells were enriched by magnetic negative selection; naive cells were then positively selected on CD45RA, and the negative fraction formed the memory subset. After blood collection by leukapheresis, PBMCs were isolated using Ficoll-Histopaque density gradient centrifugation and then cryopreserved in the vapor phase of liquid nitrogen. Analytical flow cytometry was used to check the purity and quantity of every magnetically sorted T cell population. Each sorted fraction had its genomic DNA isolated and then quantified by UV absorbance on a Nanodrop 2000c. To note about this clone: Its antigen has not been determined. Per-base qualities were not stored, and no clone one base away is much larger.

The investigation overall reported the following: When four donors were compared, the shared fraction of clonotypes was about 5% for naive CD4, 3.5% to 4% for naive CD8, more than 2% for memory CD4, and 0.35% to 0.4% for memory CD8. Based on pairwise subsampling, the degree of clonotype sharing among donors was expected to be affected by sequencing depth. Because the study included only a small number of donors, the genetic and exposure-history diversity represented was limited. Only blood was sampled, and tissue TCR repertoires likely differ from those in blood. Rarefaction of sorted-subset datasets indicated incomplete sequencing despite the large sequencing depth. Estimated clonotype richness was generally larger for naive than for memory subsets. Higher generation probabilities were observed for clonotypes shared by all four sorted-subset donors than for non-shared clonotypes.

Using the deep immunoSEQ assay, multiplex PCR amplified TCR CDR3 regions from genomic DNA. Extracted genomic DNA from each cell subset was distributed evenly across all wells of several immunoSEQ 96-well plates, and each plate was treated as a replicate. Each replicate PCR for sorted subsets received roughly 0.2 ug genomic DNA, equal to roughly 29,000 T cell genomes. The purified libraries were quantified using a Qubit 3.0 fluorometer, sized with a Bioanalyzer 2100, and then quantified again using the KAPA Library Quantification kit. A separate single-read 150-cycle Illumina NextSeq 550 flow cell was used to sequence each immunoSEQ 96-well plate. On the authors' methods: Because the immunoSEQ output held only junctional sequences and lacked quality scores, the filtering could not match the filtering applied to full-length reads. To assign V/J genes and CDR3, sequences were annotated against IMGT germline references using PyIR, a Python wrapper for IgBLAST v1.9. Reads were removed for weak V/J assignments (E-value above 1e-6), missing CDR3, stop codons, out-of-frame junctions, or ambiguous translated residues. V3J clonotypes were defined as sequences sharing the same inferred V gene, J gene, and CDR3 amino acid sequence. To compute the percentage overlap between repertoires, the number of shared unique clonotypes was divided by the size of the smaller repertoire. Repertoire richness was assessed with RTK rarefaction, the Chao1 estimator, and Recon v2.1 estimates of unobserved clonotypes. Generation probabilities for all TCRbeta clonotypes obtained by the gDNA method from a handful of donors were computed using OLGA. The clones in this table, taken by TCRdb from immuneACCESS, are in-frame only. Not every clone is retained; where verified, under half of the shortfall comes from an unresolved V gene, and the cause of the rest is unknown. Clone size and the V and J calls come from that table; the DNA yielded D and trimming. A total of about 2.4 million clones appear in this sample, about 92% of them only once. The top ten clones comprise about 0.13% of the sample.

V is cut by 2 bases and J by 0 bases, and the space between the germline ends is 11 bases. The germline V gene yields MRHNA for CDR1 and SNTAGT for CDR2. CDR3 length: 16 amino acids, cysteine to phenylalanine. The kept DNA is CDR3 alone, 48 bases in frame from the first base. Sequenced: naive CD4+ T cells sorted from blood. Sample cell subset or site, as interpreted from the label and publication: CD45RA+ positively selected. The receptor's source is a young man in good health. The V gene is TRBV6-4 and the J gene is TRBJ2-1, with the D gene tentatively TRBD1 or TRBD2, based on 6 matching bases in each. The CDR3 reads CASSDGGTFSYNEQFF. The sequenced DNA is TGTGCCAGCAGTGACGGAGGGACATTCTCCTACAATGAGCAGTTCTTC.